The clone carrying this T cell receptor beta chain turned up a few times. The antigen remains undetermined. This sample was included in a study of spatial heterogeneity in lung cancer. Study-level findings and limits: Blood carried ubiquitous expanded tumor TCRs more at resection than follow-up.

Regarding time point: blood at routine non-recurrence follow-up after resection. Without sorting, whole RNA was sequenced from tumor, nontumor lung or frozen PBMC. TCRdb fed the 5' RACE reads into MiXCR, producing one record per CDR3 protein. The sample records roughly 72,000 distinct CDR3 sequences, less than 9.5% being singletons. The sample in question was PBMCs, obtained at follow-up. The TCR sequence derives from a female donor with early-stage non-small cell lung cancer.

Written as DNA, the CDR3 is TGTGCCAGCAGGCCCACCCGGGACGGGAGGGGCACTGAAGCTTTCTTT. Its protein is CASRPTRDGRGTEAFF. The chain uses TRBV5-4 and TRBJ1-1; maybe TRBD1 (5 bases). The CDR3 length is 16 residues. Germline assignment: CDR1 SGHNT and CDR2 YYREEE (reference sequence). V lost 5 bases and J lost 4, with 21 bases in between.